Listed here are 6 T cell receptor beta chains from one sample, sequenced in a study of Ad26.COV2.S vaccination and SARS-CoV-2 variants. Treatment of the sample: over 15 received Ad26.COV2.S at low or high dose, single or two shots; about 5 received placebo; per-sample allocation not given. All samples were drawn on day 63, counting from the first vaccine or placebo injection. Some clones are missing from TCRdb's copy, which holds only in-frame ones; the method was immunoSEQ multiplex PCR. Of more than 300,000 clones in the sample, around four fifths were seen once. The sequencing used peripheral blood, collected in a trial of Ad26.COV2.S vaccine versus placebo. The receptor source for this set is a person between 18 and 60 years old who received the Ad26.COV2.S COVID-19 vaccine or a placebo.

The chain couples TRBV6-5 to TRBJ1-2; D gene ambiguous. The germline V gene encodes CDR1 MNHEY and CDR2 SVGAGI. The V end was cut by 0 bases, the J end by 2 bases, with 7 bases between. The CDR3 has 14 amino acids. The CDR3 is CASSYSYTNYGYTF. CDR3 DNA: TGTGCCAGCAGTTACTCGTACACCAACTATGGCTACACCTTC.

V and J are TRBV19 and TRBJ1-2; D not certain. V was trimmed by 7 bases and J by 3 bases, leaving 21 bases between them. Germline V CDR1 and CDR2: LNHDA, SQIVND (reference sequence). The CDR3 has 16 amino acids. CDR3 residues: CASIPDAPPRDYGYTF. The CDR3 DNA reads TGTGCCAGTATTCCCGACGCGCCACCGAGAGACTATGGCTACACCTTC.

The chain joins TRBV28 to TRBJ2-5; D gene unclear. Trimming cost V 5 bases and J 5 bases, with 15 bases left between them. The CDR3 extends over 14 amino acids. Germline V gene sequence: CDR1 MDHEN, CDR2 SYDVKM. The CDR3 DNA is TGTGCCAGCAGTCCCCTTGATGGATGGGAGACCCAGTACTTC. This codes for CASSPLDGWETQYF. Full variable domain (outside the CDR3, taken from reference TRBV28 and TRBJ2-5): DVKVTQSSRYLVKRTGEKVFLECVQDMDHENMFWYRQDPGLGLRLIYFSYDVKMKEKGDIPEGYSVSREKKERFSLILESASTNQTSMYLCASSPLDGWETQYFGPGTRLLVL.

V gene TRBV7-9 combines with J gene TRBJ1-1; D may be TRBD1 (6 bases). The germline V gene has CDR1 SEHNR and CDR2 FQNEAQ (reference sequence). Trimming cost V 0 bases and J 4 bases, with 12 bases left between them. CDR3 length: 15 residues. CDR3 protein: CASSLAAGEGTEAFF. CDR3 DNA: TGTGCCAGCAGCTTAGCGGCAGGGGAGGGCACTGAAGCTTTCTTT.

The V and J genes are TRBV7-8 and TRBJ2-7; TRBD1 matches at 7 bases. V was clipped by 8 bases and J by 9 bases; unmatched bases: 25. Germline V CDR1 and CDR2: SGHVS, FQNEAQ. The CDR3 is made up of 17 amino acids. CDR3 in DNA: TGTGCCAGCGAAGGAGCTGGGACAGCAACACTCACTACGACGCAGTACTTC. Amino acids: CASEGAGTATLTTTQYF.

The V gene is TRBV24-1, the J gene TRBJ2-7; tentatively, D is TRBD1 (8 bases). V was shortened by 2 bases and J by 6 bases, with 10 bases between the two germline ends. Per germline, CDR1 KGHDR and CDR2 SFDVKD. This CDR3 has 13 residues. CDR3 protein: CATSDYRGGEQYF. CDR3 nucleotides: TGTGCCACCAGTGATTACAGGGGGGGCGAGCAGTACTTC.